This section outlines one T cell receptor (beta chain) sequence together with its context. This clone has just a few counts. What antigen it recognizes has not been identified. Base-call qualities are not available, and no considerably larger clone is one nucleotide away. The sample originates from a study of T cell responses to AZD1222 COVID-19 vaccine (TCRdb year 2021). At the level of the whole study: AZD1222 recipients given second doses at about 4 weeks or at about 12 weeks were pooled, since spike-specific TCR depth and breadth were not found to differ between the two schedules. Enrollment into the trials was organized by age into subgroups of 18-55, 56-69 and 70-plus years, and those subgroups contained roughly 140, 27 and 60 TCR-sequenced participants, respectively. A total of approximately 250 trial participants underwent TCR sequencing, of whom more than 200 had received two doses of AZD1222 and some 25 had received two doses of the MenACWY control vaccine. What the authors observed across the whole study: Epitopes outside the regions mutated in the B.1.351 and B.1.1.7 variants were reportedly recognized by nearly half of the unique spike-specific TCRs. Conclusions about previously exposed vaccinees are limited, since just 5 or 6 AZD1222 recipients were seropositive for SARS-CoV-2 at baseline. After two AZD1222 doses, both the breadth and the depth of spike-specific TCRs were significantly higher than at day 0 and than in MenACWY recipients. Most participants were white British and females outnumbered males, and the authors suggested that clonal diversity may have been underestimated. Vaccine-associated CD4 TCRs spanned the whole spike protein, with dominant responses in regions 160-218 and 743-854. In the small 56-69-year group, the increase in depth fell short of significance, most likely because of low power. Because no day 14 peak-response samples were available, repertoires were characterized only after the peak T cell response.

The junction carries 14 bases between V and J, which are trimmed by 5 bases and 3 bases respectively. Measured from the cysteine to the phenylalanine, the CDR3 is 15 residues long. Only the CDR3 DNA is retained, 45 bases long and in frame from the first base. CDR1 and CDR2 are drawn from the germline V gene: SGHTA, FQGNSA. The CDR3 regions of human TCRbeta chains were analyzed by immunosequencing. On the authors' methods: TCRs in the repertoires were matched against a reference library of SARS-CoV-2-specific TCRs that had been generated with the MIRA antigen-specificity platform. Breadth was defined as the fraction of unique TCRs that were SARS-CoV-2-associated. Depth was defined as the fraction of total T cells that were SARS-CoV-2-associated. Using the MIRA data, each spike-specific TCR was mapped to the spike region that the TCR reacts to and placed in a CD4 or CD8 class. Log10-transformed breadth and depth values were compared by one-way ANOVA with Sidak's multiple comparisons tests. TCRdb stores this immuneACCESS table with in-frame sequences only. Part of the clones is absent; in the studies checked, under half of the shortfall reflects unresolved V genes, and no reason is known for the rest. Clone size and the V and J calls come from that table; the DNA yielded D and trimming. The sample has 100,000 to 140,000 clones on record, around 91% of them singletons. The ten biggest clones cover 20% to 25% of the sample.

What the time point label conveys for this sample: baseline before first vaccination. The vaccinee samples were drawn from two UK trials, COV001 and COV002, one of which was a single-blind randomized controlled phase 2/3 trial testing AZD1222 (ChAdOx1 nCoV-19) in healthy adults. For TCRbeta chain sequencing, PBMC samples from trial participants were taken at day 0 and at day 28 after the second dose. The chain links TRBV7-2 with TRBJ1-3; the D gene cannot be resolved reliably. The clonotype was recovered from an adult in good health. Sequenced material: peripheral blood, taken on day 0 of AZD1222 vaccination. The CDR3 protein is CASSPVRNYGNTIYF. The DNA reads as follows: TGTGCCAGCAGCCCCGTAAGGAATTATGGAAACACCATATATTTT. Full variable domain (CDR3 extended with the reference TRBV7-2 and TRBJ1-3 proteins): GAGVSQSPSNKVTEKGKDVELRCDPISGHTALYWYRQSLGQGLEFLIYFQGNSAPDKSGLPSDRFSAERTGGSVSTLTIQRTQQEDSAVYLCASSPVRNYGNTIYFGEGSWLTVV.